The present entry profiles one T cell receptor (beta chain) with its context. The sample originates from a study of shared clonotypes between healthy human individuals. TCRdb's copy holds only in-frame clones and misses some; the assay was immunoSEQ multiplex PCR. The table lists approximately 740,000 clones, 74% of them singletons, with approximately 1.6% in the top ten. Germline V lookup: CDR1 MNHNY, CDR2 SVGAGI (reference sequence). The CDR3 length is 12 residues. V dropped 2 bases and J dropped 2 bases, with 3 bases sitting between them. Sequencing input: memory CD4+ T cells sorted from blood. As to subset: CD45RA-negative fraction. V gene TRBV6-6 combines with J gene TRBJ2-5, with unresolved D. The sequence derives from a woman under 40 in good health. CDR3 protein: CASSYTQETQYF. The CDR3 DNA follows: TGTGCCAGCAGTTACACTCAAGAGACCCAGTACTTC.